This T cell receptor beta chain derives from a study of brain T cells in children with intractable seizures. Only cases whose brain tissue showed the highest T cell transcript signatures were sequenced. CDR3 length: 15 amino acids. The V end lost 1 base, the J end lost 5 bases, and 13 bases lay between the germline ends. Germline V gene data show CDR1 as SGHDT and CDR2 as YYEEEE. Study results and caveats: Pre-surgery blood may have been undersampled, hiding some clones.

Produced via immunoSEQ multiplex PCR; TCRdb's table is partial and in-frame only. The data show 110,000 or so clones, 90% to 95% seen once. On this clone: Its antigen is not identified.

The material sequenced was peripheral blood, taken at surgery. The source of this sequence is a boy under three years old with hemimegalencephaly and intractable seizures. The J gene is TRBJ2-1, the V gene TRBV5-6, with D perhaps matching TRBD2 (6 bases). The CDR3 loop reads CASSLSGGPNNEQFF. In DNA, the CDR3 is TGTGCCAGCAGCTTGTCTGGAGGGCCAAACAATGAGCAGTTCTTC. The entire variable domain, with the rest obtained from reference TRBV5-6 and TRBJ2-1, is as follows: DAGVTQSPTHLIKTRGQQVTLRCSPKSGHDTVSWYQQALGQGPQFIFQYYEEEERQRGNFPDRFSGHQFPNYSSELNVNALLLGDSALYLCASSLSGGPNNEQFFGPGTRLTVL.